This T cell receptor (beta chain) was sequenced for a study of cytomegalovirus exposure and HLA in healthy donors. Study outcomes and limitations: Accurate prediction of most subjects' HLA-A and HLA-B alleles from TCR beta sequences was reported.

The CDR3 has 16 residues. V was pared by 6 bases and J by 6 bases, with 14 bases of the junction left unmatched. CDR1 is MDHEN and CDR2 is SYDVKM in the germline V gene. To note about this clone: What it recognizes is unknown.

PCR used 60 Vbeta primers and 13 Jbeta primers. Sequenced by immunoSEQ multiplex PCR; TCRdb stores in-frame clones only, minus some. The sample records around 200,000 clones, roughly 84% being singletons. Sequenced sample: PBMCs. The rearrangement links TRBV28 to TRBJ2-3, with TRBD2 matching 8 bases. The sequence was obtained from a girl aged 2-15 years in good health and CMV-seropositive. CDR3 in amino acids: CASSPVAGPLEDTQYF. The CDR3 nucleotides read TGTGCCAGCAGCCCGGTAGCGGGACCCCTCGAGGATACGCAGTATTTT.